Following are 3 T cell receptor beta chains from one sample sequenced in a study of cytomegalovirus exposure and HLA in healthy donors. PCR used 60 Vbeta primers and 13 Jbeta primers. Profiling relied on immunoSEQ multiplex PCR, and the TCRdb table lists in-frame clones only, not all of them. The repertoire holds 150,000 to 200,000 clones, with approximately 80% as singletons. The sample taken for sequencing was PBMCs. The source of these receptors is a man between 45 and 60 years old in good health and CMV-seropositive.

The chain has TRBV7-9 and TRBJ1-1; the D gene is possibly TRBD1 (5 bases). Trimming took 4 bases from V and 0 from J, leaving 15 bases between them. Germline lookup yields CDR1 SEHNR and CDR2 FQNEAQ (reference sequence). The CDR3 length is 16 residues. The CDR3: CASSSYMGPVNTEAFF. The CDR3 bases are TGTGCCAGCAGCTCTTATATGGGGCCGGTGAACACTGAAGCTTTCTTT.

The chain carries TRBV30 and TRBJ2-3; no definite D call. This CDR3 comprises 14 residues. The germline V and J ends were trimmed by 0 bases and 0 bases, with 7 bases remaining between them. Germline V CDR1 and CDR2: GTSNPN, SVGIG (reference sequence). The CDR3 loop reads CAWSVAPSTDTQYF. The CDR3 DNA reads TGTGCCTGGAGTGTAGCGCCTAGCACAGATACGCAGTATTTT.

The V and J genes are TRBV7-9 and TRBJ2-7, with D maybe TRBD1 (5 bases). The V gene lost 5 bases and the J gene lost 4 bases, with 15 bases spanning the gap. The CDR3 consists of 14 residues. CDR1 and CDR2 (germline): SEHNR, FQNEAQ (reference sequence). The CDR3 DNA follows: TGTGCCAGCAGCGACAGCCTAAGAGCTTACGAGCAGTACTTC. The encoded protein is CASSDSLRAYEQYF.